Below, one T cell receptor beta chain is given with its context. Its antigen is unidentified. The entry originates in a study of CD8 T cells in Susac syndrome. Study-wide results and limits: Only a relatively small number of individuals were included in the TCR sequencing and HLA analysis.

Random hexamers served to reverse transcribe roughly 0.5 to 1 ug RNA. TCRdb used MiXCR to reprocess the immunoSEQ multiplex PCR reads, holding one entry per CDR3 protein. The table records about 130,000 distinct CDR3 sequences, about 94% of them present only once. In germline, CDR1 is SNHLY, CDR2 FYNNEI. Trimming pared 8 bases from V and 8 bases from J, leaving 12 bases between. The CDR3 extends over 11 amino acids. Sequenced input: CD4+ T cells from PBMCs. The source is a human donor with multiple sclerosis. The chain recombines TRBV2 with TRBJ1-1; tentative D call: TRBD1 (6 bases). This CDR3 is CASSPDREAFF. The DNA for the CDR3 is TGTGCCAGCTCGCCGGACAGAGAAGCTTTCTTT.